A selection of T cell receptor beta chains follows, all from one sample in a study of OX40 agonist ivuxolimab in advanced cancers. TCRdb keeps only in-frame clones here, not all; method: immunoSEQ multiplex PCR. This repertoire shows about 76,000 clones, approximately 85% found once; its top ten account for under 0.75%. The sample consisted of CD4+ or CD8+ T cells sorted from blood, taken in a trial of the OX40 agonist ivuxolimab. These receptors came from an adult with an advanced solid tumor such as melanoma, head and neck, liver or kidney cancer. CDR3s include the opening cysteine and the closing phenylalanine or tryptophan.

J gene: TRBJ2-2
V gene: TRBV10-1
CDR3 protein: CASSPGCTGELFF

J gene: TRBJ2-1
V gene: TRBV6-5
CDR3 protein: CASSYMGQGMNEQFF

J gene: TRBJ1-1
V gene: TRBV2
CDR3 protein: CASSEGGGRTEAFF

J gene: TRBJ1-2
V gene: TRBV6-5
CDR3 protein: CASSPGTISSYGYTF

J gene: TRBJ1-1
V gene: TRBV20-1
CDR3 protein: CSARRNTEAFF

J gene: TRBJ2-6
V gene: TRBV23-1
CDR3 protein: CASSQSSILGQGRAGANVLTF

J gene: TRBJ1-1
V gene: TRBV7-2
CDR3 protein: CASSLVYSANTEAFF

J gene: TRBJ2-1
V gene: TRBV29-1
CDR3 protein: CSVEGGVSSYNEQFF

J gene: TRBJ2-1
V gene: TRBV4-2
CDR3 protein: CASSQDPHSSYNEQFF

J gene: TRBJ1-6
V gene: TRBV5-8
CDR3 protein: CASSTQGARNSPLHF

J gene: TRBJ2-7
V gene: TRBV7-9
CDR3 protein: CASSPDRYEQYF

J gene: TRBJ2-7
V gene: TRBV7-9
CDR3 protein: CASSFGQGAGEQYF

J gene: TRBJ1-3
V gene: TRBV2
CDR3 protein: CASSDRDTGNTIYF

J gene: TRBJ1-1
V gene: TRBV6-5
CDR3 protein: CASSYSGAEAFF

J gene: TRBJ2-1
V gene: TRBV10-3
CDR3 protein: CAISSRYDEQFF

J gene: TRBJ2-2
V gene: TRBV6-5
CDR3 protein: CASSPRGDTGELFF

J gene: TRBJ1-2
V gene: TRBV4-1
CDR3 protein: CASSQGGQGKVYGYTF

J gene: TRBJ2-5
V gene: TRBV5-1
CDR3 protein: CASSPQGQETQYF

J gene: TRBJ1-5
V gene: TRBV18
CDR3 protein: CASSPRGDLERQPQHF

J gene: TRBJ2-3
V gene: TRBV19
CDR3 protein: CASSDRKDTQYF

J gene: TRBJ2-5
V gene: TRBV9
CDR3 protein: CASSAGLLLETQYF

J gene: TRBJ1-4
V gene: TRBV18
CDR3 protein: CASSPPSVANEKLFF

J gene: TRBJ2-3
V gene: TRBV6-5
CDR3 protein: CASSYSGLAVGDTQYF

J gene: TRBJ2-7
V gene: TRBV5-6
CDR3 protein: CASSPWRVRGEQYF

J gene: TRBJ1-2
V gene: TRBV4-2
CDR3 protein: CASSQGGQGRSYTF

J gene: TRBJ2-7
V gene: TRBV6-5
CDR3 protein: CASSSNRRGLTYEQYF

J gene: TRBJ2-3
V gene: TRBV5-4
CDR3 protein: CASSSQGRPSTDTQYF

J gene: TRBJ1-2
V gene: TRBV7-2
CDR3 protein: CASSPRLETGVNGYTF

J gene: TRBJ2-5
V gene: TRBV18
CDR3 protein: CASSPTKAETQYF

J gene: TRBJ2-1
V gene: TRBV7-8
CDR3 protein: CASRNPSYNEQFF

J gene: TRBJ2-3
V gene: TRBV13
CDR3 protein: CASSRPTTSTDTQYF

J gene: TRBJ2-5
V gene: TRBV5-6
CDR3 protein: CASTTLDARWRETQYF

J gene: TRBJ2-3
V gene: TRBV5-1
CDR3 protein: CASSFQTGGSDTQYF

J gene: TRBJ1-6
V gene: TRBV12-5
CDR3 protein: CASGLQSSYNSPLHF

J gene: TRBJ1-2
V gene: TRBV7-2
CDR3 protein: CASRGTGGGYTF

J gene: TRBJ2-7
V gene: TRBV4-2
CDR3 protein: CASSQGGQGTYEQYF

J gene: TRBJ2-1
V gene: TRBV4-3
CDR3 protein: CASSRLSLGGSSYNEQFF

J gene: TRBJ2-7
V gene: TRBV6-6
CDR3 protein: CASASAGSYEQYF

J gene: TRBJ2-2
V gene: TRBV6-1
CDR3 protein: CASRTAENTGELFF

J gene: TRBJ2-5
V gene: TRBV27
CDR3 protein: CASSPWTGKETQYF

J gene: TRBJ1-2
V gene: TRBV7-9
CDR3 protein: CASSWITGAYGYTF

J gene: TRBJ2-7
V gene: TRBV19
CDR3 protein: CASSNPGPVPTYEQYF

J gene: TRBJ2-2
V gene: TRBV9
CDR3 protein: CASSPRGLGAGELFF

J gene: TRBJ1-1
V gene: TRBV30
CDR3 protein: CAWRVQGRNTEAFF

J gene: TRBJ2-7
V gene: TRBV7-2
CDR3 protein: CASSLAVGQGMGEQYF

J gene: TRBJ2-1
V gene: TRBV30
CDR3 protein: CAWSVGQETYNEQFF

J gene: TRBJ1-3
V gene: TRBV7-2
CDR3 protein: CASKNRGFGNTIYF

J gene: TRBJ2-3
V gene: TRBV18
CDR3 protein: CASSPPSGGRSDTQYF